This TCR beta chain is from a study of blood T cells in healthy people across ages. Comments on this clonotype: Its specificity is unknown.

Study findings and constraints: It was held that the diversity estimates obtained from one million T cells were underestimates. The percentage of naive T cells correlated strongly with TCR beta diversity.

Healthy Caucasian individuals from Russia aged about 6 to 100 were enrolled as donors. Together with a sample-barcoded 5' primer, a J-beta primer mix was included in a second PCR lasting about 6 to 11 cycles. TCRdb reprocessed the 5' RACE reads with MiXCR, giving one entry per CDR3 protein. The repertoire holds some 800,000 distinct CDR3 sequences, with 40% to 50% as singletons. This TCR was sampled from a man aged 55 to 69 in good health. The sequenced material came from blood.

CDR3 sequence: CASSQTYSGANVLTF. The DNA for the CDR3 is TGCGCCAGCAGCCAAACTTACTCTGGGGCCAACGTCCTGACTTTC. This chain links TRBV4-3 with TRBJ2-6; the D is unclear. The germline V gene has CDR1 LGHNA and CDR2 YSLEER. The CDR3 length is 15 residues. The ends were cut back, 2 bases at V and 0 bases at J, with 5 bases in the middle.